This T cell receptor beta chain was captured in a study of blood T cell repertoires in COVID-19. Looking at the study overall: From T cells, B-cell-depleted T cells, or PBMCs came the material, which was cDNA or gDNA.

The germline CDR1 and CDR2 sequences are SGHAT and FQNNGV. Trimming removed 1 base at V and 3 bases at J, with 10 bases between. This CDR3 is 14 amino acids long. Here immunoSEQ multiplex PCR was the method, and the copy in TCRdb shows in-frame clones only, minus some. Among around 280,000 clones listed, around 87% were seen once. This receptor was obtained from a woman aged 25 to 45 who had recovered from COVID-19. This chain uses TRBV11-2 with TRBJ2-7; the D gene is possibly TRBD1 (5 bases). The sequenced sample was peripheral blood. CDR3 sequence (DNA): TGTGCCAGCAGCTTAGGAACAGGTTTCTACGAGCAGTACTTC. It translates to CASSLGTGFYEQYF.